This T cell receptor (beta chain) was identified during a study of cytomegalovirus exposure and HLA in healthy donors. Background on the study: Sequencing of 150 million to 200 million T cells in an earlier analysis found some 100 million unique TCR beta sequences.

The PCR had 60 Vbeta and 13 Jbeta primers. Profiling relied on immunoSEQ multiplex PCR, and the TCRdb table lists in-frame clones only, not all of them. The data show fewer than 250,000 clones, with about four fifths seen just once and around 9.6% held by the top ten. Findings and limits, study-wide: Listed as cytomegalovirus-associated were more than 150 TCR beta chains. Later on, an analysis tied around 17,000 TCR beta sequences to HLA alleles at 0.05 false discovery rate.

The CDR3 is 12 residues long. Looked up from germline, CDR1 is SQVTM and CDR2 is ANQGSEA. The V end lost 7 bases, the J end lost 2 bases, and 11 bases lay between the germline ends. Concerning this clone itself: Its antigen remains unidentified.

This clonotype was sampled from a woman aged 50 to 60 in good health and CMV-seropositive. The chain carries TRBV29-1 and TRBJ1-2; a possible D gene is TRBD1 (6 bases). Material: PBMCs. The CDR3 region has the DNA TGCAGCGCAGGGACACGCAACTATGGCTACACCTTC. Translated: CSAGTRNYGYTF. The full variable domain, with the rest looked up from reference TRBV29-1 and TRBJ1-2, is SAVISQKPSRDICQRGTSLTIQCQVDSQVTMMFWYRQQPGQSLTLIATANQGSEATYESGFVIDKFPISRPNLTFSTLTVSNMSPEDSSIYLCSAGTRNYGYTFGSGTRLTVV.